This is a list of T cell receptor beta chains from one sample in a study of liver allograft versus peripheral blood T cells. TCRdb reprocessed the reads with MiXCR, giving one entry per CDR3 protein. The sample yields about 12,000 distinct CDR3 sequences, under 30% seen once. The origin of the receptors is a human patient who had a liver transplant. Some T cells may have come from the graft donor. Each CDR3 is given with its conserved first and last residue. A D gene is named only where the DNA matches it firmly. Rows may omit the clone size; those that give it use once, few, many or a size class.

TRBJ1-2,TRBV19,medium-sized,TRBD1,TGTGCCAGTAGTATGAGGACAGGGGCGTCTAATGGCTACACCTTC,CASSMRTGASNGYTF
TRBJ2-1,TRBV20-1,-,-,TGCAGTGCGTACTCTGCCCGGACAGCCTACAATGAGCAGTTCTTC,CSAYSARTAYNEQFF
TRBJ1-6,TRBV6-1,medium-sized,TRBD1,TGTGCCAGCAGATCACAGGGGGCAGGTTCACCCCTCCACTTT,CASRSQGAGSPLHF
TRBJ2-3,TRBV6-5,many,-,TGTGCCAGCACAGGGGTGGCAGATACGCAGTATTTT,CASTGVADTQYF
TRBJ2-7,TRBV19,many,TRBD2,TGTGCCAGTAGTAGAACTAGCGCGATCTCCTACGAGCAGTACTTC,CASSRTSAISYEQYF
TRBJ2-3,TRBV19,many,-,TGTGCCAGTAGTATAGGTGGCCACACAGATACGCAGTATTTT,CASSIGGHTDTQYF
TRBJ2-3,TRBV12-3/TRBV12-4,-,-,TGTGCCAGCGGGGGGGATACGCAGTATTTT,CASGGDTQYF
TRBJ2-7,TRBV6-1,many,-,TGTGCCAGCACCTCGCCCGGGTCAACAGGCTACGAGCAGTACTTC,CASTSPGSTGYEQYF
TRBJ1-3,TRBV7-9,-,-,TGTGCCAGCAGCTTAGTGTCCTCCGGAAACACCATATATTTT,CASSLVSSGNTIYF
TRBJ1-1,TRBV27,medium-sized,-,TGTGCCAGCAGTTTCTCCAGGGCGAACACTGAAGCTTTCTTT,CASSFSRANTEAFF
TRBJ2-5,TRBV7-9,few,-,TGTGCCAGCAGCACCGGGGGCCGGGAGACCCAGTACTTC,CASSTGGRETQYF
TRBJ1-5,TRBV6-1,-,TRBD1,TGTGCCAGTCGGGGACAGGGGGCAGTAGGCAATCAGCCCCAGCATTTT,CASRGQGAVGNQPQHF
TRBJ2-7,TRBV11-3,-,TRBD1,TGTGCCAGCAGCTTAGGAACCGGGACAGGGAGAGACGAGCAGTACTTC,CASSLGTGTGRDEQYF
TRBJ1-3,TRBV29-1,medium-sized,TRBD1,TGCAGCGTTGAAGATCGCAGGGGGAACACCATATATTTT,CSVEDRRGNTIYF
TRBJ2-7,TRBV6-5,-,-,TGTGCCAGCAGTTACTCGATAAGGGGTCGCTACGAGCAGTACTTC,CASSYSIRGRYEQYF
TRBJ1-6,TRBV13,medium-sized,TRBD1,TGTGCCAGCAGCTTATTGGGGACAGGCGGTAATTCACCCCTCCACTTT,CASSLLGTGGNSPLHF
TRBJ2-5,TRBV12-3/TRBV12-4,-,TRBD1,TGTGCCAGCAGTTTGGGACAGGGAAAGGAGACGCAGTACTTC,CASSLGQGKETQYF
TRBJ2-7,TRBV7-9,-,TRBD2,TGTGCCAGCAGCTTAGCGGGAGGGCCGGGCGAGCAGTACTTC,CASSLAGGPGEQYF
TRBJ1-5,TRBV9,-,TRBD1,TGTGCCAGCACTCCGACAGGGGAGAATCAGCCCCAGCATTTT,CASTPTGENQPQHF
TRBJ1-1,TRBV19,many,-,TGTGCCAGTAGTATGATCGGTGAAGCTTTCTTT,CASSMIGEAFF
TRBJ1-2,TRBV29-1,medium-sized,-,TGCAGCGTTGAATCGGGGAGCTATGGCTACACCTTC,CSVESGSYGYTF
TRBJ2-2,TRBV6-2/TRBV6-3,medium-sized,TRBD1,TGTGCCAGCAGAAAACCCTTGACAGGGAGCGGGGAGCTGTTTTTT,CASRKPLTGSGELFF
TRBJ2-1,TRBV9,medium-sized,TRBD2,TGTGCCAGCAGCGTAGCTGGGGGCGCGGGGGGTTCCTACAATGAGCAGTTCTTC,CASSVAGGAGGSYNEQFF
TRBJ1-5,TRBV20-1,-,-,TGCAGTGCTAGAGAGGGACACCGGCTCGGCCCCCAGCATTTT,CSAREGHRLGPQHF
TRBJ2-5,TRBV28,few,-,TGTGCCAGCAGTTCCGGACAGCAAGAGACCCAGTACTTC,CASSSGQQETQYF
TRBJ2-1,TRBV19,medium-sized,-,TGTGCCAGTAGTAGAGAAGGGTCCGCTAATGAGCAGTTCTTC,CASSREGSANEQFF
TRBJ1-5,TRBV19,few,TRBD1,TGTGCCAGTAGTATGGGACAGGGGGGTCAGCCCCAGCATTTT,CASSMGQGGQPQHF
TRBJ1-2,TRBV18,once,TRBD1,TGTGCCAGCTCACCACCCTCCGGGACAGTAAACTATGGCTACACCTTC,CASSPPSGTVNYGYTF
TRBJ2-1,TRBV5-6,-,-,TGTGCCAGCAGCTTAGGAGTGACAGGACCCTACAATGAGCAGTTCTTC,CASSLGVTGPYNEQFF
TRBJ2-3,TRBV19,medium-sized,TRBD2,TGTGCCAGTAGTATGGCTAGCGGGAGGGCAGATACGCAGTATTTT,CASSMASGRADTQYF
TRBJ1-6,TRBV6-1,many,-,TGTGCCAGCACTGGCACAGGTTTTCCGTCACCCCTCCACTTT,CASTGTGFPSPLHF
TRBJ2-3,TRBV5-3,-,-,TGTGCCAGAAGCACTAACCCAGATACGCAGTATTTT,CARSTNPDTQYF
TRBJ1-3,TRBV7-2,-,TRBD1,TGTGCCAGCAGCCTGACAGGGGCTGGAAACACCATATATTTT,CASSLTGAGNTIYF
TRBJ1-2,TRBV15,-,-,TGTGCCACCAGCAGAGACCAGGCAGCGAACTATGGCTACACCTTC,CATSRDQAANYGYTF
TRBJ2-1,TRBV7-2,-,TRBD2,TGTGCCAGCAGCGCGGGACTAGCGGGGGCGAATGAGCAGTTCTTC,CASSAGLAGANEQFF
TRBJ1-1,TRBV6-5,many,TRBD1,TGTGCCAGCAGTTTCACAGGGGACACTGAAGCTTTCTTT,CASSFTGDTEAFF
TRBJ1-1,TRBV18,medium-sized,-,TGTGCCAGCTCACCAGGAACGAGACATCCACCTGAAGCTTTCTTT,CASSPGTRHPPEAFF